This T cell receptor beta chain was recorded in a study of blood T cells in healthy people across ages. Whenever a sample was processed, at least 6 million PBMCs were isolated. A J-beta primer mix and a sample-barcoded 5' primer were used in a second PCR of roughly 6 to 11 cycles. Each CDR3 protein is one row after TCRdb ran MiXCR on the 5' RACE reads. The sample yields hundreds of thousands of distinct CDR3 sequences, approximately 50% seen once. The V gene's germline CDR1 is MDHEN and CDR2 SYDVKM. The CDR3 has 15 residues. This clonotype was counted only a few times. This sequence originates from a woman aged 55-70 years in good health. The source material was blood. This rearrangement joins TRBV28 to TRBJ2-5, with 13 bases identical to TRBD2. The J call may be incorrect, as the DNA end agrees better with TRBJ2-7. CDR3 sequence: CASSSLAGGADEQYF. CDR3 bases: TGTGCCAGCAGTTCACTAGCGGGAGGGGCGGACGAGCAGTACTTC.